This TCR beta chain was retrieved from a study of control samples from healthy donors and cancer patients. Germline V gives CDR1 LNHDA, CDR2 SQIVND (reference sequence). CDR3 length: 15 amino acids. V lost 0 bases and J lost 8, with 14 bases in between. This clone appeared a few times. The repertoire was sequenced with immunoSEQ multiplex PCR; TCRdb's copy has only in-frame clones and lacks some. The sample yields around 190,000 clones, more than 90% seen once. V gene TRBV19 combines with J gene TRBJ2-4; D is possibly TRBD2 (6 bases). Sequences were obtained from blood. This clonotype was sampled from a man aged 25-40 years in good health. CDR3 sequence (DNA): TGTGCCAGTAGTATAGAGTCGGGAGTAGGATACATTCAGTACTTC. It specifies CASSIESGVGYIQYF.